One sample yielded the 10 T cell receptor beta chains listed below, sequenced in a study of blood T cell repertoires in COVID-19. Clones were read by immunoSEQ multiplex PCR, and TCRdb kept only the in-frame ones, dropping some. The data hold around 200,000 clones, with 86% observed a single time. What was sequenced was peripheral blood. Every receptor here comes from a man between 65 and 79 years old with acute or convalescent COVID-19.

The sample holds one count of this clone. This chain uses TRBV3-1 (or the pseudogene TRBV3-2) with TRBJ2-3, with a possible D match to TRBD2 (7 bases). The CDR3 spans 17 residues. The V end lost 8 bases, the J end lost 4 bases, and 25 bases lay between the germline ends. Germline lookup yields CDR1 LGHDT and CDR2 YNNKEL (reference sequence). The CDR3 DNA follows: TGTGCCAGCTGGGGGCTTGGGGAGGGGGTTGGCCCAGATACGCAGTATTTT. Amino acid sequence: CASWGLGEGVGPDTQYF.

The chain joins TRBV13 to TRBJ2-3; 8 bases agree with TRBD2. V lost 7 bases, J lost 6 bases, and 12 bases stayed unmatched. Germline V CDR1 and CDR2: PRHDT, FYEKMQ (reference sequence). The length of the CDR3 is 15 residues. The CDR3 nucleotides read TGTGCCAGCAAAAATCACGGGGGGGCCGGGGATACGCAGTATTTT. It codes for CASKNHGGAGDTQYF.

The chain combines TRBV27 with TRBJ1-2; the match to TRBD1 covers 9 bases. The CDR3 has 15 residues. V trimming: 5 bases; J trimming: 8 bases; junction bases outside the gene matches: 12. Germline CDR1 reads MNHEY; CDR2 reads SMNVEV (reference sequence). The DNA of the CDR3 is TGTGCCAGCAGTCGCTGGGACAGGGCGGCGGGAGGCTACACCTTC. This encodes CASSRWDRAAGGYTF.

The V gene is TRBV5-4, the J gene TRBJ1-1; 8 nucleotides agree with TRBD1. V lost 2 bases, J lost 7 bases, and 4 bases stayed unmatched. CDR3 length: 13 residues. Germline V gene data show CDR1 as SGHNT and CDR2 as YYREEE (reference sequence). As DNA, the CDR3 is TGTGCCAGCAGCTTAGGACAGGGAAATGAAGCTTTCTTT. Translation: CASSLGQGNEAFF.

V is TRBV28 and J is TRBJ1-1; no clear D gene. The CDR3 runs to 13 residues. CDR1 and CDR2 (germline): MDHEN, SYDVKM. With 5 bases removed from V and 5 bases from J, the gap between germline ends came to 12 bases. The CDR3 sequence: CASSLTAGTEAFF. The CDR3 DNA reads as TGTGCCAGCAGTCTTACAGCTGGGACTGAAGCTTTCTTT. The whole variable domain, filled in from reference TRBV28 and TRBJ1-1, reads DVKVTQSSRYLVKRTGEKVFLECVQDMDHENMFWYRQDPGLGLRLIYFSYDVKMKEKGDIPEGYSVSREKKERFSLILESASTNQTSMYLCASSLTAGTEAFFGQGTRLTVV.

J is TRBJ1-2 and V is TRBV19; no firm D call. Germline V gene sequence: CDR1 LNHDA, CDR2 SQIVND (reference sequence). The germline V and J ends were trimmed by 4 bases and 5 bases, with 14 bases remaining between them. This CDR3 has 14 residues. Here the CDR3 DNA reads TGTGCCAGTAGTAATCGAGGGCAGATTTATGGCTACACCTTC. It is translated as CASSNRGQIYGYTF.

The V gene is TRBV2, the J gene TRBJ1-2; perhaps TRBD1 as D (6 bases). The V gene's germline CDR1 is SNHLY and CDR2 FYNNEI. V lost 5 bases, J lost 7 bases, and 11 bases lay in between. This CDR3 is built from 12 residues. The CDR3 nucleotides are TGTGCCAGCAGTTTCCAGGGGACTGGCTACACCTTC. Translating gives CASSFQGTGYTF.

V usage is TRBV11-3 and J usage is TRBJ2-2, with D perhaps matching TRBD1 (5 bases). The CDR3 spans 15 residues. Germline V lookup: CDR1 SGHNT, CDR2 YENEEA. V lost 6 bases, J lost 2 bases, and 13 bases lay in between. The CDR3 sequence: CASSRGGFNTGELFF. The CDR3 nucleotides read TGTGCCAGCAGTAGGGGCGGTTTCAACACCGGGGAGCTGTTTTTT.

V usage is TRBV3-1 (or the pseudogene TRBV3-2) and J usage is TRBJ1-2; the D is unclear. Germline lookup yields CDR1 LGHDT and CDR2 YNNKEL (reference sequence). Trimming removed 4 bases from V and 4 bases from J, with 10 bases in between. The length of the CDR3 is 13 residues. The CDR3 sequence is CASSPGRIYGYTF. The CDR3, as DNA: TGTGCCAGCAGCCCAGGCAGGATCTATGGCTACACCTTC.

CDR3 coding DNA: TGTGCCAGCACCCCGGGGGATTACCCCTCCTCTGGAAACACCATATATTTT. Translating gives CASTPGDYPSSGNTIYF. The chain combines TRBV28 with TRBJ1-3, with D possibly being TRBD1 (5 bases). Trimming took 7 bases from V and 0 from J, leaving 19 bases between them. The CDR3 has 17 amino acids. CDR1 is MDHEN, CDR2 SYDVKM, per germline.